These 11 T cell receptor beta chains were all obtained from the same sample, sequenced in a study of blood T cell repertoires in COVID-19. Only in-frame clones appear in the TCRdb table, and some are missing; sequencing was by immunoSEQ multiplex PCR. Of more than 95,000 clones listed, 70% to 85% are singletons. The specimen was peripheral blood. These receptors came from a woman aged 80 or over with active or convalescent COVID-19.

A few counts support this clone. The rearrangement joins TRBV2 to TRBJ1-4, with 9 bases aligning to TRBD1. Germline-derived CDR1 and CDR2 are SNHLY and FYNNEI. Germline trimming cut 7 bases from V and 2 bases from J; bases unmatched to any gene: 5. The CDR3 has 15 residues. This chain's CDR3 is CASTGQGITNEKLFF. CDR3 bases: TGTGCCAGCACGGGACAGGGAATCACTAATGAAAAACTGTTTTTT.

This CDR3 reads CASSQFLEQFF. CDR3 bases: TGTGCCAGCAGTCAGTTTCTTGAGCAGTTCTTC. The chain is built from TRBV27 and TRBJ2-1; D is unresolved. Trimming removed 5 bases at V and 9 bases at J, with 8 bases between. The germline gives CDR1 MNHEY, CDR2 SMNVEV (reference sequence). The CDR3 contains 11 residues.

V gene TRBV6-5 combines with J gene TRBJ1-6; D possibly corresponds to TRBD1 (6 bases). CDR3 length: 14 residues. CDR1 MNHEY and CDR2 SVGAGI come from the germline V gene. V was pared by 0 bases and J by 7 bases, with 7 bases between. This CDR3 reads CASSYSQGNSPLHF. As DNA, the CDR3 is TGTGCCAGCAGTTACTCTCAGGGGAATTCACCCCTCCACTTT.

The chain recombines TRBV6-5 with TRBJ1-6; 7 bases align to TRBD1. This CDR3 contains 15 residues. Looked up from germline, CDR1 is MNHEY and CDR2 is SVGAGI. V lost 6 bases, J lost 2 bases, and 4 bases stayed unmatched. Here the CDR3 reads CASSLGGPYNSPLHF. The CDR3 coding sequence is TGTGCCAGCAGCCTAGGGGGCCCCTATAATTCACCCCTCCACTTT.

This clone was found a few times. The V call is TRBV7-3, the J call TRBJ2-1, with 13 bases fitting TRBD2. Germline V gene sequence: CDR1 SGHTA, CDR2 FQGTGA. This CDR3 has 13 residues. The V segment lost 8 bases and the J segment 7 bases; nucleotides outside the gene matches: 2. The CDR3 DNA is TGTGCCAGCGGGACTAGCGGGAATAATGAGCAGTTCTTC. It translates to CASGTSGNNEQFF.

The chain couples TRBV14 to TRBJ2-7, with D perhaps TRBD1 (5 bases). Trimming took 4 bases from V and 4 from J, leaving 20 bases between them. From germline, CDR1 is SGHDN and CDR2 FVKESK. CDR3 length: 16 amino acids. The CDR3 DNA sequence: TGTGCCAGCAGCCCCCCCGGCTCCAGGGCACGGTACGAGCAGTACTTC. Translating it yields CASSPPGSRARYEQYF. Full variable domain (outside the CDR3, taken from reference TRBV14 and TRBJ2-7): EAGVTQFPSHSVIEKGQTVTLRCDPISGHDNLYWYRRVMGKEIKFLLHFVKESKQDESGMPNNRFLAERTGGTYSTLKVQPAELEDSGVYFCASSPPGSRARYEQYFGPGTRLTVT.

The genes are TRBV7-2 and TRBJ1-2; D may be TRBD1 (5 bases). Germline-derived CDR1 and CDR2 are SGHTA and FQGNSA. The CDR3 extends over 14 amino acids. Trimming pared 0 bases from V and 5 bases from J, leaving 10 bases between. This CDR3 is CASSLAPRVYGYTF. The CDR3 bases are TGTGCCAGCAGCTTAGCCCCCAGGGTATATGGCTACACCTTC.

The chain joins TRBV5-1 to TRBJ1-5, with 9 positions matching TRBD1. The CDR3 totals 15 residues. The junction had 2 bases not matched to a gene; V was cut back by 0 bases and J by 4 bases. CDR1 is SGHRS and CDR2 is YFSETQ in the germline V gene. The CDR3 sequence: CASSLDGTGNQPQHF. The CDR3 DNA follows: TGCGCCAGCAGCTTGGATGGGACAGGGAATCAGCCCCAGCATTTT.

The genes are TRBV3-1 (or the pseudogene TRBV3-2) and TRBJ1-4; TRBD1 matches at 8 bases. This CDR3 has 16 residues. Trimming cost V 4 bases and J 10 bases; bases outside gene matches: 14. Germline lookup yields CDR1 LGHDT and CDR2 YNNKEL (reference sequence). Here the CDR3 reads CASSPGDGTGRSKLFF. The CDR3 nucleotides read TGTGCCAGCAGCCCCGGCGACGGGACAGGCAGGTCAAAACTGTTTTTT.

J is TRBJ1-3 and V is TRBV7-2; TRBD1 agrees at 7 bases. CDR3 size: 16 residues. Trimming at V came to 0 bases and at J to 0 bases, leaving 2 bases not matched to a gene. CDR1 SGHTA and CDR2 FQGNSA come from the germline V gene. The CDR3, as DNA: TGTGCCAGCAGCTTAGCCACAGGGGTCTCTGGAAACACCATATATTTT. Translated, it gives CASSLATGVSGNTIYF.

The chain recombines TRBV5-4 with TRBJ1-2, with D perhaps matching TRBD1 (5 bases). The germline gives CDR1 SGHNT, CDR2 YYREEE (reference sequence). V lost 5 bases, J lost 5 bases, and 22 bases lay in between. The CDR3 is made up of 16 amino acids. The DNA for the CDR3 is TGTGCCAGCAGTACTAGGCCCTCGGGGGGTCTGTATGGCTACACCTTC. Its translation is CASSTRPSGGLYGYTF. Using reference TRBV5-4 and TRBJ1-2 for the parts outside the CDR3, the full variable domain is ETGVTQSPTHLIKTRGQQVTLRCSSQSGHNTVSWYQQALGQGPQFIFQYYREEENGRGNFPPRFSGLQFPNYSSELNVNALELDDSALYLCASSTRPSGGLYGYTFGSGTRLTVV.